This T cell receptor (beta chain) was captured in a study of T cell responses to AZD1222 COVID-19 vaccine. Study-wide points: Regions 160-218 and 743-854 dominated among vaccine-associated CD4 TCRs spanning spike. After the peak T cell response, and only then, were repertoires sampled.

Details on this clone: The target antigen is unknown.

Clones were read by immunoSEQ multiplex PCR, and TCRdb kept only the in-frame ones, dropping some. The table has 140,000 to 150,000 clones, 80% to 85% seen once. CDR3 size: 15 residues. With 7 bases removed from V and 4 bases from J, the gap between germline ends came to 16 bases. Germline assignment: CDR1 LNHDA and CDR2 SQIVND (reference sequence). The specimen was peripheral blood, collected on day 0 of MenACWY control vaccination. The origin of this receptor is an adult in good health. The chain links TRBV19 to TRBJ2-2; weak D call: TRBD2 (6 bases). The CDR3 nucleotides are TGTGCCAGTAAAAGTATCGACGGGGGCACCGGGGAGCTGTTTTTT. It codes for CASKSIDGGTGELFF.